The 7 T cell receptor beta chains listed next were all sequenced from one sample in a study of cytomegalovirus exposure and HLA in healthy donors. TCRdb keeps only in-frame clones here, not all; method: immunoSEQ multiplex PCR. Here the sample spans under 250,000 clones, roughly 80% being singletons. Sequenced sample: PBMCs. Receptor source: a woman younger than 30 in good health and CMV-seronegative.

This clone was picked up a small number of times. The chain recombines TRBV4-1 with TRBJ1-2; no clear D gene. The length of the CDR3 is 14 residues. V was cut by 0 bases and J by 3 bases, with 8 bases left in between. Germline V gene lookup returns CDR1 MGHRA and CDR2 YSYEKL. The CDR3 nucleotides read TGCGCCAGCAGCCAAGAACCGGATTACTATGGCTACACCTTC. As protein: CASSQEPDYYGYTF.

The chain joins TRBV5-1 to TRBJ2-4, with D perhaps matching TRBD2 (6 bases). Germline-derived CDR1 and CDR2 are SGHRS and YFSETQ. The ends were cut back, 1 base at V and 0 bases at J, with 8 bases in the middle. The CDR3 runs 15 residues. The CDR3 DNA is TGCGCCAGCAGCTTGAGTAGCGGAGCCAAAAACATTCAGTACTTC. This codes for CASSLSSGAKNIQYF.

The chain links TRBV4-1 to TRBJ1-2; D remains ambiguous. The length of the CDR3 is 15 residues. Between the trimmed V and J ends, which lost 0 bases and 6 bases, there was a span of 14 bases. Germline assignment: CDR1 MGHRA and CDR2 YSYEKL. The CDR3 protein is CASSQEAFLLNGYTF. The CDR3 DNA sequence: TGCGCCAGCAGCCAAGAAGCTTTCCTTCTCAATGGCTACACCTTC.

The J gene is TRBJ1-4, the V gene TRBV27; D gene unclear. The CDR3 runs to 15 residues. Germline V gene sequence: CDR1 MNHEY, CDR2 SMNVEV (reference sequence). V gave up 3 bases and J gave up 5 bases, with 13 bases separating them. The CDR3 DNA follows: TGTGCCAGCAGTTTTCTCCGGGAGATAAATGAAAAACTGTTTTTT. Its translation: CASSFLREINEKLFF.

The V and J genes are TRBV30 and TRBJ2-5, with 9 bases matching TRBD1. This CDR3 has 13 residues. J was trimmed by 5 bases and V by 3 bases; bases with no gene match: 4. Germline-derived CDR1 and CDR2 are GTSNPN and SVGIG (reference sequence). CDR3: CAWSYRGPETQYF. The CDR3 nucleotides are TGTGCCTGGAGCTACAGGGGGCCTGAGACCCAGTACTTC.

The V gene is TRBV4-1, the J gene TRBJ1-2; maybe TRBD1 (5 bases). The germline V and J ends were trimmed by 3 bases and 4 bases, with 18 bases remaining between them. Germline assignment: CDR1 MGHRA and CDR2 YSYEKL. The length of the CDR3 is 16 residues. The CDR3 coding sequence is TGCGCCAGCAGCCAGCCAAAACGGGGGGTCGGCTATGGCTACACCTTC. Encoded protein: CASSQPKRGVGYGYTF.

V gene TRBV7-2 combines with J gene TRBJ2-2; no clear D gene. The length of the CDR3 is 14 residues. Trimming cost V 1 base and J 7 bases, with 10 bases left between them. Germline-derived CDR1 and CDR2 are SGHTA and FQGNSA. This chain's CDR3 is CASSLEPLVGELFF. The CDR3 DNA reads as TGTGCCAGCAGCTTAGAGCCGTTAGTCGGGGAGCTGTTTTTT.